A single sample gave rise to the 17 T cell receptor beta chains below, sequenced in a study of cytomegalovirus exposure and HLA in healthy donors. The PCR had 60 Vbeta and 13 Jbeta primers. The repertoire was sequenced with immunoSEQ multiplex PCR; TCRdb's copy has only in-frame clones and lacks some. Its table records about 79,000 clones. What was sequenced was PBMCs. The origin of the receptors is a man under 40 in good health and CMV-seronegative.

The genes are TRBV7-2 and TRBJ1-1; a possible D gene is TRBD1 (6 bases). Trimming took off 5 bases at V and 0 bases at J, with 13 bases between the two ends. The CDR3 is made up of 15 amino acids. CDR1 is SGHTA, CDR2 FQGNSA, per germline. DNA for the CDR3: TGTGCCAGCAGCACCGGGACACGGATGAACACTGAAGCTTTCTTT. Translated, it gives CASSTGTRMNTEAFF.

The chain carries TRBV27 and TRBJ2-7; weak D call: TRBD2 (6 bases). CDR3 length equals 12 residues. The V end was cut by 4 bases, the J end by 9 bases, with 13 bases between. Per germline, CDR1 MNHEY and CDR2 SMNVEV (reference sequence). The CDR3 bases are TGTGCCAGCAGTTGGGGGGTCGGCCGGCAGTACTTC. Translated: CASSWGVGRQYF.

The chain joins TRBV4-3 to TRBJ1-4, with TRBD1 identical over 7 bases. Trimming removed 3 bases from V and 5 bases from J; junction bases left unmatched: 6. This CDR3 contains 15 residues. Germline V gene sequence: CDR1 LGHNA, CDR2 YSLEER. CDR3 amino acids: CASSQQGVINEKLFF. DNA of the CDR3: TGCGCCAGCAGCCAGCAGGGGGTCATCAATGAAAAACTGTTTTTT.

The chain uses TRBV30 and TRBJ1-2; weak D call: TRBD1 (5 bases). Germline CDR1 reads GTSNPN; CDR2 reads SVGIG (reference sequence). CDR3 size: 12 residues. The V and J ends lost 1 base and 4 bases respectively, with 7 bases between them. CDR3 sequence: CAWSETVYGYTF. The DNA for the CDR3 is TGTGCCTGGAGTGAGACAGTCTATGGCTACACCTTC.

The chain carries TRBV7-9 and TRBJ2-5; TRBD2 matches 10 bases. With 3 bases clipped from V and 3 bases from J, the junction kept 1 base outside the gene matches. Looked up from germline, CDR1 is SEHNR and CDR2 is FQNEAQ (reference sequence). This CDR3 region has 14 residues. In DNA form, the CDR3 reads TGTGCCAGCAGCTTGCTAGCGGGAGAAGAGACCCAGTACTTC. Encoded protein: CASSLLAGEETQYF.

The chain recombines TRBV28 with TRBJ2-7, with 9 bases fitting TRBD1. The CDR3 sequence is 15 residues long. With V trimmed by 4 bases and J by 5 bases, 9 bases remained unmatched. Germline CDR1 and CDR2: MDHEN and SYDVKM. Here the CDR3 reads CASSYTGGPQHEQYF. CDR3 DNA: TGTGCCAGCAGTTATACAGGGGGCCCCCAACACGAGCAGTACTTC.

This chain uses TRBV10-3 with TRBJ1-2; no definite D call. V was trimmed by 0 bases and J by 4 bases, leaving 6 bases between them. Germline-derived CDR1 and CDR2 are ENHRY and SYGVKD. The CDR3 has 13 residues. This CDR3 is CAISESGGYGYTF. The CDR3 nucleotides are TGTGCCATCAGTGAGTCGGGAGGCTATGGCTACACCTTC.

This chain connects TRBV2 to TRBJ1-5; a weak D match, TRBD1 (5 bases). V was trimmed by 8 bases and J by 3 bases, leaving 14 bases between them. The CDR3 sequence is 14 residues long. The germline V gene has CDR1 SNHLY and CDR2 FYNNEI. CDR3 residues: CASLRDLNNQPQHF. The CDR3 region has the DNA TGTGCCAGCCTGCGGGACCTTAACAATCAGCCCCAGCATTTT.

The CDR3 loop is CASTSSGTGGEKLFF. Here the CDR3 DNA reads TGTGCCAGCACCTCCTCCGGGACAGGGGGCGAAAAACTGTTTTTT. J is TRBJ1-4 and V is TRBV25-1, with TRBD1 matching over 12 bases. Trimming removed 7 bases from V and 8 bases from J; junction bases left unmatched: 8. Looked up from germline, CDR1 is MGHDK and CDR2 is SYGVNS. The CDR3 runs 15 residues.

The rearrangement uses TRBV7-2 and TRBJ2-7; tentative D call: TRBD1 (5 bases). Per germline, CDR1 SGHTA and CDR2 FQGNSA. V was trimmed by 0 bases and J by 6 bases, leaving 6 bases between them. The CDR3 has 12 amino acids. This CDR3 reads CASSLARVEQYF. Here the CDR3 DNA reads TGTGCCAGCAGCTTAGCCAGGGTCGAGCAGTACTTC.

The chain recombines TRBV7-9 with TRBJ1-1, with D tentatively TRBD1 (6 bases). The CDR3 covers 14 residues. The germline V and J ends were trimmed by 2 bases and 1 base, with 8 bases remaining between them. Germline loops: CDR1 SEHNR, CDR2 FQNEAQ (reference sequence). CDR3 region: CASSLRGQNTEAFF. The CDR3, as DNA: TGTGCCAGCAGCTTAAGGGGACAGAACACTGAAGCTTTCTTT. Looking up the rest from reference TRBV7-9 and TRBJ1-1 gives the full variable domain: DTGVSQNPRHKITKRGQNVTFRCDPISEHNRLYWYRQTLGQGPEFLTYFQNEAQLEKSRLLSDRFSAERPKGSFSTLEIQRTEQGDSAMYLCASSLRGQNTEAFFGQGTRLTVV.

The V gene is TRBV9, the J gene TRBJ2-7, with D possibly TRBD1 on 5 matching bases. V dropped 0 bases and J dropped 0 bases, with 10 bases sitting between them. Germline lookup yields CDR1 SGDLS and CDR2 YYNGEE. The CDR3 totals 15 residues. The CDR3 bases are TGTGCCAGCAGCGTAGAGGGGTTCAGCTCCTACGAGCAGTACTTC. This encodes CASSVEGFSSYEQYF. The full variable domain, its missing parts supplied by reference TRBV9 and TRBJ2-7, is DSGVTQTPKHLITATGQRVTLRCSPRSGDLSVYWYQQSLDQGLQFLIQYYNGEERAKGNILERFSAQQFPDLHSELNLSSLELGDSALYFCASSVEGFSSYEQYFGPGTRLTVT.

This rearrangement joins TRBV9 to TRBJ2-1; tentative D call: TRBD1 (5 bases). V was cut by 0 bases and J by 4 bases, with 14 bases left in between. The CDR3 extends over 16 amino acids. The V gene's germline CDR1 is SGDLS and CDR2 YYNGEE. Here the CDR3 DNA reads TGTGCCAGCAGCGTAGCTCCCCAGACAGATTACAATGAGCAGTTCTTC. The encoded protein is CASSVAPQTDYNEQFF.

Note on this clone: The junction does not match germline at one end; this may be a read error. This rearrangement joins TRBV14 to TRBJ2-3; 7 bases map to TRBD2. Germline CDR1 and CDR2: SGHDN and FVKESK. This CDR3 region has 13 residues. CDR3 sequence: CASSVLATDTQYF. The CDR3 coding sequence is TGTGCCAGCAGCGTACTAGCGACAGATACACAGTATTTT.

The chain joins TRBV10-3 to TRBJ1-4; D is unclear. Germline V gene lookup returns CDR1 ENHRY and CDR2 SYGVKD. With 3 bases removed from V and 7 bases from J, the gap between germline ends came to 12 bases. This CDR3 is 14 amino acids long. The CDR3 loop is CAISDPRFGEKLFF. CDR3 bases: TGTGCCATCAGTGATCCCAGGTTCGGTGAAAAACTGTTTTTT.

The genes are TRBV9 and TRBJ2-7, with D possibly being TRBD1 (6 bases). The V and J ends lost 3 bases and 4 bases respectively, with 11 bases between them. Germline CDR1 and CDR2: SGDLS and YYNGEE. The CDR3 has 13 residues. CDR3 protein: CASSARDKYEQYF. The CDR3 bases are TGTGCCAGCAGCGCTCGGGACAAATACGAGCAGTACTTC.

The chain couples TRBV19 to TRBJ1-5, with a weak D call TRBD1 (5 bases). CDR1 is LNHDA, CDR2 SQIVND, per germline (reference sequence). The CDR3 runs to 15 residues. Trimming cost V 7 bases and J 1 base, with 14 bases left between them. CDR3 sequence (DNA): TGTGCCAGTACCCCGATTGGGGCGAGCAATCAGCCCCAGCATTTT. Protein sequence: CASTPIGASNQPQHF.